Below are 14 T cell receptor beta chains sequenced from a single sample in a study of OX40 agonist ivuxolimab in advanced cancers. Assay: immunoSEQ multiplex PCR; the TCRdb copy retains only in-frame clones and omits some. This table holds fewer than 90,000 clones, about 91% found once. Here the sequenced sample was CD4+ or CD8+ T cells sorted from blood, taken in a trial of the OX40 agonist ivuxolimab. Every receptor here comes from an adult with an advanced solid tumor such as melanoma, head and neck, liver or kidney cancer.

This rearrangement joins TRBV5-4 to TRBJ2-5; 11 bases are shared with TRBD2. V shed 4 bases, J shed 1 base, and the junction held 6 bases outside the gene matches. This CDR3 is built from 16 residues. Germline V CDR1 and CDR2: SGHNT, YYREEE (reference sequence). Here the CDR3 reads CASSLRTSGFQETQYF. The CDR3, as DNA: TGTGCCAGCAGCCTACGGACTAGCGGGTTCCAAGAGACCCAGTACTTC.

This chain joins TRBV30 and TRBJ2-3; the D is unclear. Germline CDR1 and CDR2: GTSNPN and SVGIG (reference sequence). The CDR3 spans 15 residues. Deletions cut 3 bases from V and 1 base from J, with 14 bases between. The CDR3 reads CAWSGFLLGTDTQYF. In DNA, the CDR3 is TGTGCCTGGAGCGGATTCCTTTTGGGCACAGATACGCAGTATTTT.

The chain uses TRBV2 and TRBJ2-7, with 8 bases matching TRBD1. Unmatched junction bases numbered 11, after V lost 4 bases and J lost 3 bases. Germline V gene lookup returns CDR1 SNHLY and CDR2 FYNNEI. The CDR3 covers 16 residues. The CDR3 is CASSASKSGGRYEQYF. CDR3 bases: TGTGCCAGCAGTGCGTCTAAATCAGGGGGCCGCTACGAGCAGTACTTC. Based on the CDR3 plus reference TRBV2 and TRBJ2-7, the full variable domain is EPEVTQTPSHQVTQMGQEVILRCVPISNHLYFYWYRQILGQKVEFLVSFYNNEISEKSEIFDDQFSVERPDGSNFTLKIRSTKLEDSAMYFCASSASKSGGRYEQYFGPGTRLTVT.

V usage is TRBV7-2 and J usage is TRBJ2-7; TRBD2 matches 12 bases. The CDR3 length is 15 residues. CDR1 is SGHTA and CDR2 is FQGNSA in the germline V gene. Losses at the gene ends were 5 bases for V and 2 bases for J; bases not matched to a gene: 4. The CDR3, as DNA: TGTGCCAGCAGCCCTAGCGGGAGGGTCACCTACGAGCAGTACTTC. It encodes CASSPSGRVTYEQYF. The whole variable domain, filled in from reference TRBV7-2 and TRBJ2-7, reads GAGVSQSPSNKVTEKGKDVELRCDPISGHTALYWYRQSLGQGLEFLIYFQGNSAPDKSGLPSDRFSAERTGGSVSTLTIQRTQQEDSAVYLCASSPSGRVTYEQYFGPGTRLTVT.

The chain has TRBV7-2 and TRBJ2-7, with 12 bases matching TRBD2. This CDR3 is built from 15 residues. Trimming took 6 bases from V and 1 from J; bases not matched to a gene: 4. Per germline, CDR1 SGHTA and CDR2 FQGNSA. CDR3 in DNA: TGTGCCAGCAGGCTGACTAGCGGGGGATCCTACGAGCAGTACTTC. It translates to CASRLTSGGSYEQYF.

The chain combines TRBV6-5 with TRBJ1-4; TRBD1 might be the D (5 bases). Germline V lookup: CDR1 MNHEY, CDR2 SVGAGI. Deletions cut 6 bases from V and 2 bases from J, with 10 bases between. The CDR3 is 14 amino acids. CDR3 sequence (DNA): TGTGCCAGCAGCTCAGGGTTTACTAATGAAAAACTGTTTTTT. Its translation: CASSSGFTNEKLFF.

The rearrangement links TRBV30 to TRBJ1-4; D gene unclear. The ends were cut back, 0 bases at V and 7 bases at J, with 3 bases in the middle. The germline CDR1 and CDR2 sequences are GTSNPN and SVGIG (reference sequence). There are 11 residues in the CDR3. For the CDR3, the DNA is TGTGCCTGGAGTGTGGGTGAAAAACTGTTTTTT. Translation gives CAWSVGEKLFF. Looking up the rest from reference TRBV30 and TRBJ1-4 gives the full variable domain: SQTIHQWPATLVQPVGSPLSLECTVEGTSNPNLYWYRQAAGRGLQLLFYSVGIGQISSEVPQNLSASRPQDRQFILSSKKLLLSDSGFYLCAWSVGEKLFFGSGTQLSVL.

This chain links TRBV2 with TRBJ2-5; a weak D match, TRBD1 (5 bases). CDR3 length: 14 residues. CDR1 is SNHLY, CDR2 FYNNEI, per germline. The V gene lost 6 bases and the J gene lost 5 bases, with 16 bases spanning the gap. The CDR3 reads CASRGLGDRETQYF. The CDR3 bases are TGTGCCAGCAGGGGTCTAGGGGATCGGGAGACCCAGTACTTC. The whole variable domain, filled in from reference TRBV2 and TRBJ2-5, reads EPEVTQTPSHQVTQMGQEVILRCVPISNHLYFYWYRQILGQKVEFLVSFYNNEISEKSEIFDDQFSVERPDGSNFTLKIRSTKLEDSAMYFCASRGLGDRETQYFGPGTRLLVL.

The chain recombines TRBV2 with TRBJ2-5, with D possibly being TRBD2 (6 bases). The CDR3 runs 12 residues. The germline V and J ends were trimmed by 6 bases and 4 bases, with 9 bases remaining between them. Germline loops: CDR1 SNHLY, CDR2 FYNNEI. In DNA, the CDR3 is TGTGCCAGCAGGGGGGGAGTAGAGACCCAGTACTTC. Its translation is CASRGGVETQYF.

This sequence joins TRBV11-2 and TRBJ2-2, with 7 positions matching TRBD2. The junction had 2 bases not matched to a gene; V was cut back by 5 bases and J by 2 bases. This CDR3 comprises 14 residues. Germline CDR1 SGHAT, CDR2 FQNNGV. CDR3 sequence: CASSRDYNTGELFF. Here the CDR3 DNA reads TGTGCCAGCAGCCGGGACTACAACACCGGGGAGCTGTTTTTT.

This rearrangement joins TRBV28 to TRBJ1-1, with 8 bases aligning to TRBD1. Germline CDR1 reads MDHEN; CDR2 reads SYDVKM. Germline trimming cut 4 bases from V and 6 bases from J; bases unmatched to any gene: 10. CDR3 length: 15 amino acids. The CDR3 nucleotides are TGTGCCAGCAGTTACTGGACAGGGTTTGGCGCTGAAGCTTTCTTT. It specifies CASSYWTGFGAEAFF.

This clone was picked up a small number of times. J is TRBJ2-7 and V is TRBV28, with D perhaps matching TRBD1 or TRBD2 (5 bases each). This CDR3 comprises 13 residues. Germline lookup yields CDR1 MDHEN and CDR2 SYDVKM. V was pared by 3 bases and J by 7 bases, with 13 bases between. The CDR3 protein is CASSFGTGLEQYF. The CDR3 bases are TGTGCCAGCAGTTTCGGGACCGGCCTGGAGCAGTACTTC.

This chain connects TRBV30 to TRBJ1-1; TRBD1 is a possible D gene (5 bases). This CDR3 region has 14 residues. Between the trimmed V and J ends, which lost 2 bases and 4 bases, there was a span of 14 bases. Germline V CDR1 and CDR2: GTSNPN, SVGIG (reference sequence). In DNA, the CDR3 is TGTGCCTGGAGTACATTTGGGGGGTCCACTGAAGCTTTCTTT. This encodes CAWSTFGGSTEAFF. The variable domain in full, with the rest retrieved from reference TRBV30 and TRBJ1-1, is SQTIHQWPATLVQPVGSPLSLECTVEGTSNPNLYWYRQAAGRGLQLLFYSVGIGQISSEVPQNLSASRPQDRQFILSSKKLLLSDSGFYLCAWSTFGGSTEAFFGQGTRLTVV.

The chain couples TRBV30 to TRBJ2-1; D unresolved. CDR3 length equals 13 residues. CDR1 GTSNPN and CDR2 SVGIG come from the germline V gene (reference sequence). Trimming took off 3 bases at V and 8 bases at J, with 14 bases between the two ends. The CDR3 reads CAWSQPPLYEQFF. CDR3 coding DNA: TGTGCCTGGAGCCAACCCCCCCTCTATGAGCAGTTCTTC.